This T cell receptor beta chain is from a study of blood T cells in healthy people across ages. Germline V gene sequence: CDR1 LNHDA, CDR2 SQIVND (reference sequence). The CDR3 contains 12 residues. V was pared by 6 bases and J by 2 bases, with 7 bases between. The second PCR ran about 6 to 12 cycles with a sample-barcoded 5' primer and J-beta primers. TCRdb used MiXCR to reprocess the 5' RACE reads, holding one entry per CDR3 protein. The sample includes around 1.5 million distinct CDR3 sequences, approximately 60% of them seen just once. As for this clonotype: Its specificity is not known.

Each sample had at least 6 million PBMCs isolated. Whole-study results and caveats: Higher diversity, along with more naive CD4+ cells, distinguished long-lived donors from aged donors.

The chain employs TRBV19 and TRBJ2-5; D is undetermined. Input material: blood. This clonotype was sampled from a young man in good health. This chain's CDR3 is CASSAHQETQYF. CDR3 in DNA: TGTGCCAGTAGCGCCCATCAAGAGACCCAGTACTTC.